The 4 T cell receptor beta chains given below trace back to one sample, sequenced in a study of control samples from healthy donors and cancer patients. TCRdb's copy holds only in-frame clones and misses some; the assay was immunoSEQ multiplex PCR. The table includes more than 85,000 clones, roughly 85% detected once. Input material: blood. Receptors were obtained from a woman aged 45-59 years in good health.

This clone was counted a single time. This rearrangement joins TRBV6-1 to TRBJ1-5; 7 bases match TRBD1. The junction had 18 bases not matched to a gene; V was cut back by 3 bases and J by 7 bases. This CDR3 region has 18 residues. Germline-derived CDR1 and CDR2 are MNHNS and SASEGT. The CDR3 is CASSEGVNRDRERQPQHF. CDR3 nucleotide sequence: TGTGCCAGCAGTGAGGGAGTTAATCGAGACAGGGAGAGGCAGCCCCAGCATTTT.

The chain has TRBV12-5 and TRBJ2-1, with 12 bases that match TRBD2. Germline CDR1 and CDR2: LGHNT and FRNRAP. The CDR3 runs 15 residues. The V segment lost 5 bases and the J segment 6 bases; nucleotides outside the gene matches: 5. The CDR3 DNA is TGTGCTAGTGGTAGAGGACTAGCGGGACTCAATGAGCAGTTCTTC. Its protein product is CASGRGLAGLNEQFF.

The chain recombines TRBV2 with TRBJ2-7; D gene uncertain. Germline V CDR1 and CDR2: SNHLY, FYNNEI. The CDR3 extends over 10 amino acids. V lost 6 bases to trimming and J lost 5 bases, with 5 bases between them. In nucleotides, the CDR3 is TGTGCCAGCAGCCGGAACGAGCAGTACTTC. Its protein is CASSRNEQYF.

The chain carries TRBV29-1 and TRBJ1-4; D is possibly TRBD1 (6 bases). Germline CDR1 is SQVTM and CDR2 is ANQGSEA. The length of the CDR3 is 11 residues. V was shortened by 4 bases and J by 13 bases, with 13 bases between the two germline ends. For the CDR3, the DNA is TGCAGCGTTGCGACAGGCTGGGGACTGTTTTTT. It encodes CSVATGWGLFF.